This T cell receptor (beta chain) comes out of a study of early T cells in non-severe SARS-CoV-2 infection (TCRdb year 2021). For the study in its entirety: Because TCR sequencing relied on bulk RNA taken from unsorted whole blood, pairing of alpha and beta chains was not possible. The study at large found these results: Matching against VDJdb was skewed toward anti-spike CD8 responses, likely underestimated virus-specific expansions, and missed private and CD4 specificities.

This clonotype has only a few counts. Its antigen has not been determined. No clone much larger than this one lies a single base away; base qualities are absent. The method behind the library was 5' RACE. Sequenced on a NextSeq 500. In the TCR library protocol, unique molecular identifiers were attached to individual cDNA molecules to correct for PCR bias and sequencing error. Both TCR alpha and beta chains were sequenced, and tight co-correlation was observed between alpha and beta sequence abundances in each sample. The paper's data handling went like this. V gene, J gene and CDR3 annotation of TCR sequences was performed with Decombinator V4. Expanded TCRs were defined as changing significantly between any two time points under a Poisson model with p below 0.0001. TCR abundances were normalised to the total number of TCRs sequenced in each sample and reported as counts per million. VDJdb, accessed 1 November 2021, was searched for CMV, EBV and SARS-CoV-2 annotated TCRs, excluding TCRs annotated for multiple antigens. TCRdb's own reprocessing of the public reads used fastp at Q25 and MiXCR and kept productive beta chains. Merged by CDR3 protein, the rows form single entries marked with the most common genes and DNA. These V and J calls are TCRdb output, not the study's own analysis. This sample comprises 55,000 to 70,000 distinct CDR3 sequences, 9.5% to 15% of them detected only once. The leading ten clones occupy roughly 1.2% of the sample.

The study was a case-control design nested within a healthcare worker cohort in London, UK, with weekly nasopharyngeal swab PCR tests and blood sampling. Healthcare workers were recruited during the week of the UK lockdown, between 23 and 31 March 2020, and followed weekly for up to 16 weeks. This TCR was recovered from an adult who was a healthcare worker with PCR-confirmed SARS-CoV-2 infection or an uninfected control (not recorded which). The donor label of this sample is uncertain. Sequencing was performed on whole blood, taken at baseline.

The CDR3 protein sequence reads: CASSEGGRETQYF. The bases are TGCGCCAGCAGCGAAGGGGGCAGAGAGACCCAGTACTTC. Recombination connected TRBV5-1 to TRBJ2-5; TRBD1 lines up with 7 middle nucleotides. The CDR3 contains 13 residues, cysteine and phenylalanine counted. Left in the record is the CDR3 DNA by itself, 39 bases read in frame from the first base. Trimming leaves V shorter by 4 bases and J shorter by 4 bases, with the junction holding 4 bases beyond the gene matches. CDR1 SGHRS and CDR2 YFSETQ are derived from the germline V gene.